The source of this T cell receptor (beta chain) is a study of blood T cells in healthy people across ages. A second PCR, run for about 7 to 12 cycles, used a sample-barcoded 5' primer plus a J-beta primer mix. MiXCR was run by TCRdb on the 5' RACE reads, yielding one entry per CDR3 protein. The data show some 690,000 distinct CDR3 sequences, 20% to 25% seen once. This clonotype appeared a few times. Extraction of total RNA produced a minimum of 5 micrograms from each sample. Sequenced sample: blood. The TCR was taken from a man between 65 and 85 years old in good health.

The CDR3 DNA sequence: TGTGCCAGCAGCCAAGTTGGACAGGGGCGCGTTAATGAAAAACTGTTTTTT. Amino acids: CASSQVGQGRVNEKLFF. The rearrangement joins TRBV3-1 to TRBJ1-4, with 9 bases identical to TRBD1. CDR3 size: 17 residues. CDR1 is LGHDT and CDR2 is YNNKEL in the germline V gene (reference sequence). V was pared by 1 base and J by 4 bases, with 7 bases of the junction left unmatched. The entire variable domain, with the rest obtained from reference TRBV3-1 and TRBJ1-4, is as follows: DTAVSQTPKYLVTQMGNDKSIKCEQNLGHDTMYWYKQDSKKFLKIMFSYNNKELIINETVPNRFSPKSPDKAHLNLHINSLELGDSAVYFCASSQVGQGRVNEKLFFGSGTQLSVL.